The 16 T cell receptor beta chains listed next were all sequenced from one sample in a study of blood T cell repertoires in COVID-19. Some clones are missing from TCRdb's copy, which holds only in-frame ones; the method was immunoSEQ multiplex PCR. This sample has about 270,000 clones, with under 90% found just once. Material for sequencing was peripheral blood. All receptors come from a woman in her 50s who had recovered from COVID-19.

Here the CDR3 reads CASSPTRESTDTQYF. The CDR3 bases are TGTGCCAGCAGTCCCACCCGGGAGAGCACAGATACGCAGTATTTT. The chain couples TRBV7-9 to TRBJ2-3, with D perhaps TRBD2 (6 bases). CDR3 length: 15 amino acids. The germline gives CDR1 SEHNR, CDR2 FQNEAQ (reference sequence). V was pared by 6 bases and J by 0 bases, with 13 bases between. Complete variable domain (other parts from reference TRBV7-9 and TRBJ2-3): DTGVSQNPRHKITKRGQNVTFRCDPISEHNRLYWYRQTLGQGPEFLTYFQNEAQLEKSRLLSDRFSAERPKGSFSTLEIQRTEQGDSAMYLCASSPTRESTDTQYFGPGTRLTVL.

The chain combines TRBV6-5 with TRBJ2-1; 8 positions match TRBD1. This CDR3 is built from 14 residues. V lost 7 bases, J lost 10 bases, and 12 bases stayed unmatched. Germline V gene sequence: CDR1 MNHEY, CDR2 SVGAGI. CDR3 coding DNA: TGTGCCAGCACCCGGGACAGGTGGTCCGGAGAGCAGTTCTTC. Translating it yields CASTRDRWSGEQFF.

The chain joins TRBV11-2 to TRBJ2-7, with 8 bases aligning to TRBD2. This CDR3 is built from 15 residues. Germline-derived CDR1 and CDR2 are SGHAT and FQNNGV. V dropped 5 bases and J dropped 1; count of bases not matched to a gene: 7. CDR3 sequence (DNA): TGTGCCAGCAGCCCCCGAGCTAGCGGGTCCTACGAGCAGTACTTC. As protein: CASSPRASGSYEQYF. The variable domain in full, completed from reference TRBV11-2 and TRBJ2-7, reads EAGVAQSPRYKIIEKRQSVAFWCNPISGHATLYWYQQILGQGPKLLIQFQNNGVVDDSQLPKDRFSAERLKGVDSTLKIQPAKLEDSAVYLCASSPRASGSYEQYFGPGTRLTVT.

The gene calls are TRBV5-4 and TRBJ2-3, with 11 bases lining up with TRBD2. There are 18 residues in the CDR3. CDR1 and CDR2 from the germline V gene are SGHNT and YYREEE (reference sequence). V shed 0 bases and J 4 bases; nucleotides not matched to a gene: 10. CDR3 DNA: TGTGCCAGCAGCTTGGGGGTGGTAGCGGGAGGGACCTCAGATACGCAGTATTTT. The encoded protein is CASSLGVVAGGTSDTQYF. The full variable domain, in which reference TRBV5-4 and TRBJ2-3 provide the parts outside the CDR3, is ETGVTQSPTHLIKTRGQQVTLRCSSQSGHNTVSWYQQALGQGPQFIFQYYREEENGRGNFPPRFSGLQFPNYSSELNVNALELDDSALYLCASSLGVVAGGTSDTQYFGPGTRLTVL.

The chain employs TRBV7-2 and TRBJ2-7; D is perhaps TRBD1 (5 bases). Trimming stripped 4 bases from V and 2 bases from J, with 9 bases between. The CDR3 contains 13 residues. Germline V lookup: CDR1 SGHTA, CDR2 FQGNSA. The CDR3 nucleotides read TGTGCCAGCAGCTCGGACACCACCTACGAGCAGTACTTC. This encodes CASSSDTTYEQYF.

The rearrangement links TRBV19 to TRBJ2-5, with 14 bases aligning to TRBD2. The CDR3 length is 18 residues. After removal of 2 bases from V and 5 bases from J, the junction contained 10 bases not matched to a gene. Germline V CDR1 and CDR2: LNHDA, SQIVND (reference sequence). Here the CDR3 reads CASSISKTGLAGAETQYF. The DNA for the CDR3 is TGTGCCAGTAGTATATCCAAAACGGGACTAGCGGGAGCGGAGACCCAGTACTTC. Using reference TRBV19 and TRBJ2-5 for the parts outside the CDR3, the full variable domain is DGGITQSPKYLFRKEGQNVTLSCEQNLNHDAMYWYRQDPGQGLRLIYYSQIVNDFQKGDIAEGYSVSREKKESFPLTVTSAQKNPTAFYLCASSISKTGLAGAETQYFGPGTRLLVL.

The V and J genes are TRBV11-3 and TRBJ2-4; TRBD2 might be the D (6 bases). Trimming removed 0 bases from V and 2 bases from J, with 17 bases in between. Germline values: CDR1 SGHNT, CDR2 YENEEA. This CDR3 region has 18 residues. CDR3 sequence: CASSLEFNPGEPKNIQYF. As DNA, the CDR3 is TGTGCCAGCAGCTTAGAATTTAATCCGGGGGAGCCCAAAAACATTCAGTACTTC.

This CDR3 reads CATTGQTSKSSYEQYF. DNA of the CDR3: TGTGCCACCACGGGACAAACCTCGAAGAGCTCCTACGAGCAGTACTTC. This chain links TRBV10-3 with TRBJ2-7, with D possibly matching TRBD1 (6 bases). Germline CDR1 and CDR2: ENHRY and SYGVKD. The CDR3 sequence is 16 residues long. The V end was cut by 10 bases, the J end by 0 bases, with 22 bases between.

The count of this clone is one. V is TRBV28 and J is TRBJ1-5; no definite D call. This CDR3 has 11 residues. Per germline, CDR1 MDHEN and CDR2 SYDVKM. Trimming took 5 bases from V and 5 from J, leaving 4 bases between them. For the CDR3, the DNA is TGTGCCAGCAGTACGGATCAGCCCCAGCATTTT. Amino acids: CASSTDQPQHF.

The rearrangement joins TRBV5-1 to TRBJ1-1, with no clear D. The CDR3 sequence is 17 residues long. In germline, CDR1 is SGHRS, CDR2 YFSETQ. V dropped 1 base and J dropped 4 bases, with 20 bases sitting between them. Here the CDR3 DNA reads TGCGCCAGCAGCTTGAGCTTCGGGGTGAGGGCTGGCACTGAAGCTTTCTTT. Amino acids: CASSLSFGVRAGTEAFF.

This rearrangement joins TRBV27 to TRBJ2-3, with D possibly being TRBD2 (6 bases). The CDR3 contains 15 residues. Germline CDR1 MNHEY, CDR2 SMNVEV (reference sequence). The V end was cut by 0 bases, the J end by 2 bases, with 9 bases between. The CDR3 region is CASSLSSGVTDTQYF. The CDR3 coding sequence is TGTGCCAGCAGTTTATCGTCGGGGGTCACAGATACGCAGTATTTT.

Here the CDR3 reads CASSLAGRFQPQHF. The DNA for the CDR3 is TGTGCCAGCAGTTTAGCAGGGAGGTTTCAGCCCCAGCATTTT. The rearrangement uses TRBV27 and TRBJ1-5, with D perhaps TRBD1 (5 bases). The CDR3 runs to 14 residues. V dropped 2 bases and J dropped 6 bases, with 11 bases sitting between them. CDR1 is MNHEY and CDR2 is SMNVEV in the germline V gene (reference sequence).

V usage is TRBV24-1 and J usage is TRBJ1-5, with a weak D call TRBD1 (5 bases). Germline CDR1 reads KGHDR; CDR2 reads SFDVKD. There are 12 residues in the CDR3. V lost 8 bases and J lost 6, with 10 bases in between. The CDR3 DNA follows: TGTGCCACCAACACCCAGGGTCAGCCCCAGCATTTT. Translated, it gives CATNTQGQPQHF.

This clone was observed once. The chain employs TRBV28 and TRBJ1-4; D possibly corresponds to TRBD1 (5 bases). The V end lost 7 bases, the J end lost 3 bases, and 9 bases lay between the germline ends. There are 13 residues in the CDR3. CDR1 is MDHEN, CDR2 SYDVKM, per germline. The CDR3 DNA reads TGTGCCAGCAACCAAGGGGCTAATGAAAAACTGTTTTTT. Amino acid sequence: CASNQGANEKLFF.

The rearrangement links TRBV7-7 to TRBJ2-5; 13 bases align to TRBD2. V trimming: 5 bases; J trimming: 1 base; junction bases outside the gene matches: 1. This CDR3 comprises 15 residues. Germline loops: CDR1 SSHAT, CDR2 FNYEAQ (reference sequence). CDR3 sequence reads: CASSRTSGSQETQYF. As DNA, the CDR3 is TGTGCCAGCAGCAGGACTAGCGGGAGCCAAGAGACCCAGTACTTC. Combining the CDR3 with reference TRBV7-7 and TRBJ2-5 gives the whole variable domain GAGVSQSPRYKVTKRGQDVTLRCDPISSHATLYWYQQALGQGPEFLTYFNYEAQPDKSGLPSDRFSAERPEGSISTLTIQRTEQRDSAMYRCASSRTSGSQETQYFGPGTRLLVL.

The chain combines TRBV5-1 with TRBJ1-1, with D tentatively TRBD1 (5 bases). With 3 bases removed from V and 1 base from J, the gap between germline ends came to 25 bases. This CDR3 region has 19 residues. Germline assignment: CDR1 SGHRS and CDR2 YFSETQ. In DNA, the CDR3 is TGCGCCAGCAGCTCTACCCCCCCGGGACTTTATCTCGGGAACACTGAAGCTTTCTTT. This codes for CASSSTPPGLYLGNTEAFF.